The sequence of this T cell receptor beta chain was determined in a study of Ad26.COV2.S vaccination and SARS-CoV-2 variants. Germline V gene data show CDR1 as SGHVS and CDR2 as FNYEAQ. CDR3 size: 15 residues. V shed 1 base and J 7 bases; nucleotides not matched to a gene: 5. Sequencing used immunoSEQ multiplex PCR; TCRdb keeps in-frame clones, though not all of them. The table shows about 680,000 clones, with more than 70% occurring only once. Specified treatment: around 19 received Ad26.COV2.S at low or high dose, single or two shots; 5 received placebo; per-sample allocation not given. The samples were gathered on day 63 after the first injection of vaccine or placebo.

The rearrangement joins TRBV7-6 to TRBJ2-3, with TRBD2 matching over 10 bases. Sequenced material: peripheral blood, taken in a trial of Ad26.COV2.S vaccine versus placebo. The TCR was taken from a person aged 18-60 years who received the Ad26.COV2.S COVID-19 vaccine or a placebo. The CDR3: CASSLEASGGHTQYF. The CDR3 DNA reads TGTGCCAGCAGCTTAGAGGCTAGCGGGGGTCATACGCAGTATTTT. The variable domain in full, completed from reference TRBV7-6 and TRBJ2-3, reads GAGVSQSPRYKVTKRGQDVALRCDPISGHVSLYWYRQALGQGPEFLTYFNYEAQQDKSGLPNDRFSAERPEGSISTLTIQRTEQRDSAMYRCASSLEASGGHTQYFGPGTRLTVL.